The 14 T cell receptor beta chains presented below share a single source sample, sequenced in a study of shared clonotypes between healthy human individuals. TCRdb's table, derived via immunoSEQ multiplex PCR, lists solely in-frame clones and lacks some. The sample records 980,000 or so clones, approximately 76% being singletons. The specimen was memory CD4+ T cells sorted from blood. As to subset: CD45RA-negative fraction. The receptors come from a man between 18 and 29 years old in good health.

Here the CDR3 reads CASSLVGVGYEQYF. In DNA, the CDR3 is TGTGCCAGCAGCTTAGTGGGGGTTGGCTACGAGCAGTACTTC. The chain uses TRBV5-6 and TRBJ2-7; D is perhaps TRBD1 or TRBD2 (5 bases each). The CDR3 is 14 residues long. CDR1 is SGHDT and CDR2 is YYEEEE in the germline V gene. The V end lost 2 bases, the J end lost 3 bases, and 12 bases lay between the germline ends.

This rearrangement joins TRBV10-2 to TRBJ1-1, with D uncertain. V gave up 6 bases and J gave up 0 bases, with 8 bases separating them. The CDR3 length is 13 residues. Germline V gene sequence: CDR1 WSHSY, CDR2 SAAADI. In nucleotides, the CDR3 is TGCGCCAGCAGAAGTCCGGTGAACACTGAAGCTTTCTTT. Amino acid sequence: CASRSPVNTEAFF.

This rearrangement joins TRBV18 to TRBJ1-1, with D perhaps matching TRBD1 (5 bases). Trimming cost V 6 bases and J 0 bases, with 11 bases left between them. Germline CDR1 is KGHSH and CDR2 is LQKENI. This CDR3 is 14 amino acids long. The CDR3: CASSQGLLNTEAFF. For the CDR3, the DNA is TGTGCCAGCTCCCAGGGACTGTTGAACACTGAAGCTTTCTTT. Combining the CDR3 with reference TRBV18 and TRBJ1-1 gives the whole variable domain NAGVMQNPRHLVRRRGQEARLRCSPMKGHSHVYWYRQLPEEGLKFMVYLQKENIIDESGMPKERFSAEFPKEGPSILRIQQVVRGDSAAYFCASSQGLLNTEAFFGQGTRLTVV.

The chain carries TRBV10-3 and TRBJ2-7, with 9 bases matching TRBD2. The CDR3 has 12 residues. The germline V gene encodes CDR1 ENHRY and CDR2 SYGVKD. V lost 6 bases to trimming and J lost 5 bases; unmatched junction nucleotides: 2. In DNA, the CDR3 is TGTGCCATCAGGGCTAGCGGGAACGAGCAGTACTTC. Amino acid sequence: CAIRASGNEQYF.

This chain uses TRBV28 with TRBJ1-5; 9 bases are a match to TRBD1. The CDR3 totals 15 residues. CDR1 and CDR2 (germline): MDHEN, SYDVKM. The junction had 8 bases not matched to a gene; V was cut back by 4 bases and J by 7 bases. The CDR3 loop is CASSSHTGGRQPQHF. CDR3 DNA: TGTGCCAGCAGTTCACACACAGGGGGCCGCCAGCCCCAGCATTTT.

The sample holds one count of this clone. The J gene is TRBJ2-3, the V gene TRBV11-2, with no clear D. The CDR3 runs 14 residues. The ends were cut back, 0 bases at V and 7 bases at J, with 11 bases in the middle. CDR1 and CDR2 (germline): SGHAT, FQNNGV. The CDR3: CASSLDSVDNTQYF. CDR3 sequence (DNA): TGTGCCAGCAGCTTAGACTCTGTCGACAATACGCAGTATTTT.

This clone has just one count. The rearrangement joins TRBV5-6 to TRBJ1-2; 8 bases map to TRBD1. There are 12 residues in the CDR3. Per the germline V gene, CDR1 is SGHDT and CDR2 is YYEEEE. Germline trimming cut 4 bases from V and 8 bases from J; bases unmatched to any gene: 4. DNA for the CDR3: TGTGCCAGCAGCCAGGACAGGGTCGGCTACACCTTC. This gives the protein CASSQDRVGYTF.

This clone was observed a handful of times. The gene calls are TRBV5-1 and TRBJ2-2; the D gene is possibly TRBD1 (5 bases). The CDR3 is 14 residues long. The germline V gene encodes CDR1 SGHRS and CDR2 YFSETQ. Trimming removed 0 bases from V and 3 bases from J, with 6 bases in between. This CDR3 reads CASSLGQYTGELFF. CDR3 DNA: TGCGCCAGCAGCTTGGGACAGTACACCGGGGAGCTGTTTTTT.

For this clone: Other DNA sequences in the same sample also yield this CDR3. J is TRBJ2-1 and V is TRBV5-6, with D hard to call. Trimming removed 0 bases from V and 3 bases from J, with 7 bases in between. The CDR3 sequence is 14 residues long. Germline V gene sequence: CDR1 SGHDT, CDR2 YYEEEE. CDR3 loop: CASSLGSSYNEQFF. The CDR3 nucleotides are TGTGCCAGCAGCTTGGGGTCAAGCTACAATGAGCAGTTCTTC.

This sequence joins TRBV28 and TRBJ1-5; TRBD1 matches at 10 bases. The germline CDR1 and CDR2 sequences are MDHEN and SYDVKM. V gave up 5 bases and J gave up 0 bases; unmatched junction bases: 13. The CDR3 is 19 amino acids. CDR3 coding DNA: TGTGCCAGCAGTCCTCGGACAGGGGGGCAACCTTATAGCAATCAGCCCCAGCATTTT. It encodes CASSPRTGGQPYSNQPQHF.

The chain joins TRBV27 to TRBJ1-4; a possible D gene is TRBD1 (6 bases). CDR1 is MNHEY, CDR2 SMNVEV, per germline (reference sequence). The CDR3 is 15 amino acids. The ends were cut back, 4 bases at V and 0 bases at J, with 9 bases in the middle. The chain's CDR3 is CASSSYRATNEKLFF. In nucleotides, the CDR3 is TGTGCCAGCAGTTCCTACAGGGCAACTAATGAAAAACTGTTTTTT.

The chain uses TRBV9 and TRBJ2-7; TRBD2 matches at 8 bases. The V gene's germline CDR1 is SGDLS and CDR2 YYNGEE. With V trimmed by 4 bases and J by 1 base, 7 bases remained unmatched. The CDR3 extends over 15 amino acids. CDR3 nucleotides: TGTGCCAGCAGCCCTCGGGGGGGGATATCCTACGAGCAGTACTTC. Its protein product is CASSPRGGISYEQYF.

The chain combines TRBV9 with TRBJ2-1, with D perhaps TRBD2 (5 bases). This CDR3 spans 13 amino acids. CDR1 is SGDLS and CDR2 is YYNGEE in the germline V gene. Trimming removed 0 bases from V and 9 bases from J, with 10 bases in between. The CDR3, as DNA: TGTGCCAGCAGCGTAGGTCCGGAGGTTGAGCAGTTCTTC. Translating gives CASSVGPEVEQFF.

Written as DNA, the CDR3 is TGTGCCTGGAGTCCCCACCGCAATCAGCCCCAGCATTTT. It is translated as CAWSPHRNQPQHF. This chain connects TRBV30 to TRBJ1-5; unclear D gene. This CDR3 has 13 amino acids. Trimming shortened V by 2 bases and J by 2 bases, and 7 bases separated the two germline ends. The germline gives CDR1 GTSNPN, CDR2 SVGIG (reference sequence). The whole variable domain, filled in from reference TRBV30 and TRBJ1-5, reads SQTIHQWPATLVQPVGSPLSLECTVEGTSNPNLYWYRQAAGRGLQLLFYSVGIGQISSEVPQNLSASRPQDRQFILSSKKLLLSDSGFYLCAWSPHRNQPQHFGDGTRLSIL.